These T cell receptor beta chains were read from a single sample in a study of shared clonotypes between healthy human individuals. Produced via immunoSEQ multiplex PCR; TCRdb's table is partial and in-frame only. The data contain some 2,000,000 clones, roughly 96% of them singletons. What was sequenced was naive CD4+ T cells sorted from blood. The receptors come from a man younger than 35 in good health. The CDR3 runs from the conserved cysteine through the conserved F or W. D genes are given only for firm matches. Expanded clones are given a class, and other clones once, few, many or no size at all.

j_call: TRBJ1-1; d_call: TRBD1; clone_size: -; v_call: TRBV19; cdr3_nt: TGTGCCAGTCGTTGGACAGGGAGAGTGGTTGAAGCTTTCTTT; cdr3_aa: CASRWTGRVVEAFF
j_call: TRBJ2-4; d_call: TRBD2; clone_size: -; v_call: TRBV5-1; cdr3_nt: TGCGCCAGCAGCTGGGGACTAGCGGAACGTCAGTACTTC; cdr3_aa: CASSWGLAERQYF
j_call: TRBJ1-6; d_call: -; clone_size: -; v_call: TRBV6-5; cdr3_nt: TGTGCCAGCAGTTACTCTGGGGAGGGTTCACCCCTCCACTTT; cdr3_aa: CASSYSGEGSPLHF
j_call: TRBJ1-6; d_call: -; clone_size: -; v_call: TRBV5-1; cdr3_nt: TGCGCCAGCAGCTTGGGGCCAGGCCTAAGCTCCTATAATTCACCCCTCCACTTT; cdr3_aa: CASSLGPGLSSYNSPLHF
j_call: TRBJ2-2; d_call: -; clone_size: -; v_call: TRBV19; cdr3_nt: TGTGCCAGTAGTATGATGATCACCGGGGAGCTGTTTTTT; cdr3_aa: CASSMMITGELFF
j_call: TRBJ2-3; d_call: TRBD2; clone_size: -; v_call: TRBV10-3; cdr3_nt: TGTGCCATCGGGCCTAGCGGGAGGGGAACAGATACGCAGTATTTT; cdr3_aa: CAIGPSGRGTDTQYF
j_call: TRBJ2-1; d_call: TRBD2; clone_size: -; v_call: TRBV4-3; cdr3_nt: TGCGCCAGCAGCCAGGCTAGCGGACTCCCCCAGAATGAGCAGTTCTTC; cdr3_aa: CASSQASGLPQNEQFF
j_call: TRBJ1-2; d_call: -; clone_size: -; v_call: TRBV5-8; cdr3_nt: TGTGCCAGCAGCTTGTCCGGCTATGGCTACACCTTC; cdr3_aa: CASSLSGYGYTF
j_call: TRBJ2-5; d_call: TRBD2; clone_size: -; v_call: TRBV5-1; cdr3_nt: TGCGCCAGCAGCTTGGAAGCGGGGGGTCGGGAGACCCAGTACTTC; cdr3_aa: CASSLEAGGRETQYF
j_call: TRBJ2-2; d_call: -; clone_size: -; v_call: TRBV5-1; cdr3_nt: TGCGCCAGCAGCTTGGTCCAGAAAAGCGACACCGGGGAGCTGTTTTTT; cdr3_aa: CASSLVQKSDTGELFF
j_call: TRBJ2-7; d_call: -; clone_size: -; v_call: TRBV5-6; cdr3_nt: TGTGCCAGCAGCCGGGTATGGCAGACCGCCTCCTACGAGCAGTACTTC; cdr3_aa: CASSRVWQTASYEQYF
j_call: TRBJ1-3; d_call: -; clone_size: once; v_call: TRBV14; cdr3_nt: TGTGCCAGCAGCCAAGAACCCGGAAACACCATATATTTT; cdr3_aa: CASSQEPGNTIYF
j_call: TRBJ2-7; d_call: -; clone_size: -; v_call: TRBV7-9; cdr3_nt: TGTGCCAGCAGCCCCGGACTGCCCTACGAGCAGTACTTC; cdr3_aa: CASSPGLPYEQYF
j_call: TRBJ1-1; d_call: TRBD1; clone_size: -; v_call: TRBV30; cdr3_nt: TGTGCCTGGAGTGGAGACAGGGCGAACACTGAAGCTTTCTTT; cdr3_aa: CAWSGDRANTEAFF